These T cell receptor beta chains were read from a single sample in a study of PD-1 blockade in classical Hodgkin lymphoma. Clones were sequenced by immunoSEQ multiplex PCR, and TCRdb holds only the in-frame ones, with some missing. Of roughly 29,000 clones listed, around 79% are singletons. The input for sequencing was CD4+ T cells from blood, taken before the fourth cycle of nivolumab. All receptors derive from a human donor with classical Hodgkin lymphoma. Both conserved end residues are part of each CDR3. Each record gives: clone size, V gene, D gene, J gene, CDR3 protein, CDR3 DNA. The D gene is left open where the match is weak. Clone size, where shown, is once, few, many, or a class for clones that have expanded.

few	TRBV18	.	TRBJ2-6	CASSPQAGANVLTF	TGTGCCAGCTCACCACAGGCTGGGGCCAACGTCCTGACTTTC
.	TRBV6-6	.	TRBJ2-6	CASSYQGPGANVLTF	TGTGCCAGCAGTTACCAGGGTCCTGGGGCCAACGTCCTGACTTTC
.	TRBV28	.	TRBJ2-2	CASPSGDTGELFF	TGTGCCAGCCCCTCGGGCGACACCGGGGAGCTGTTTTTT
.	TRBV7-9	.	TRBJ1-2	CASRPQGRGYTF	TGTGCCAGCAGACCCCAGGGGAGGGGCTACACCTTC
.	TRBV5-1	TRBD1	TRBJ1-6	CASSLGQGFYNSPLHF	TGCGCCAGCAGCTTGGGACAGGGATTCTATAATTCACCCCTCCACTTT
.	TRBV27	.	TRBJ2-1	CASSLPRGLTANEQFF	TGTGCCAGCAGTTTACCGCGCGGCCTCACCGCTAATGAGCAGTTCTTC
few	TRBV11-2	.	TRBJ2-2	CASSSRQNTGELFF	TGTGCCAGCAGCTCTAGACAGAACACCGGGGAGCTGTTTTTT
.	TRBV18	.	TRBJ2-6	CASSPTFVSGANVLTF	TGTGCCAGCTCACCCACCTTTGTTTCTGGGGCCAACGTCCTGACTTTC
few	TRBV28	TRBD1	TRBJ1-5	CASSARQGAWGNQPQHF	TGTGCCAGCAGTGCAAGACAGGGGGCCTGGGGCAATCAGCCCCAGCATTTT
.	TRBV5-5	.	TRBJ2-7	CASSSGALSLYEQYF	TGTGCCAGCAGCTCAGGGGCCCTATCCCTATACGAGCAGTACTTC
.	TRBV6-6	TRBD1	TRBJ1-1	CASSYSSGTGGPEAFF	TGTGCCAGCAGTTACTCCTCCGGGACAGGGGGCCCTGAAGCTTTCTTT
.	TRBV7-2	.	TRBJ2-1	CASSLGGWSGYNEQFF	TGTGCCAGCAGCTTAGGCGGATGGTCAGGATACAATGAGCAGTTCTTC
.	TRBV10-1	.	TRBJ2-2	CASYRTRDTGELFF	TGCGCCAGCTATAGAACCAGGGACACCGGGGAGCTGTTTTTT
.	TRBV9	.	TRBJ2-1	CASTSQGLGANEQFF	TGTGCCAGCACCTCTCAAGGTTTGGGGGCAAATGAGCAGTTCTTC
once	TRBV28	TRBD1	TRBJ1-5	CASSSDRDLGLQGNQPQHF	TGTGCCAGCAGTTCCGACAGGGATCTCGGTCTGCAGGGCAATCAGCCCCAGCATTTT
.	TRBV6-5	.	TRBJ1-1	CASSYRDTEAFF	TGTGCCAGCAGTTACAGGGACACTGAAGCTTTCTTT
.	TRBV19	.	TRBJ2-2	CASSPRVYAGELFF	TGTGCCAGTAGTCCTCGGGTATATGCCGGGGAGCTGTTTTTT
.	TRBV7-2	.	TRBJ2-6	CASSRTGANVLTF	TGTGCCAGCAGCCGTACTGGGGCCAACGTCCTGACTTTC